Presented here are 18 T cell receptor beta chains from one specimen sequenced in a study of T cells in Graves' hyperthyroidism and ophthalmopathy. There were TCR beta CDR3 regions amplified from RNA transcripts. When the TCR CDR3 underwent first-round RT-PCR, the HTBI primer set was used. TCRdb processed the multiplex PCR reads anew with MiXCR; each CDR3 protein has one entry. This table has about 210,000 distinct CDR3 sequences, roughly a sixth appearing once. The sample consisted of blood. The origin of the receptors is a man aged 45-65 years with Graves' hyperthyroidism.

In this sample, this clonotype turned up many times. This chain links TRBV10-3 with TRBJ2-4; D is unresolved. The CDR3 is 12 residues long. V gave up 3 bases and J gave up 4 bases, with 4 bases separating them. Germline V lookup: CDR1 ENHRY, CDR2 SYGVKD. CDR3 protein: CAISERKNIQYF. CDR3 DNA: TGTGCCATCAGTGAACGGAAAAACATTCAGTACTTC.

With regard to this clonotype: This clone may be a read error of a much larger clone one base away. The V and J genes are TRBV6-2 or TRBV6-3 and TRBJ1-4; D may be TRBD1 (6 bases). This CDR3 spans 15 amino acids. Germline loops: CDR1 MNHEY, CDR2 SVGEGT. This CDR3 reads CASSSNRVGDEELFF. The CDR3 DNA reads TGTGCCAGCAGTTCAAACAGGGTCGGCGATGAAGAACTGTTTTTT.

The V and J genes are TRBV18 and TRBJ2-1, with D uncertain. CDR3 length equals 13 residues. Germline CDR1 is KGHSH and CDR2 is LQKENI. The V and J ends lost 3 bases and 4 bases respectively, with 7 bases between them. The CDR3 spells CASSPAQYNEQFF. The CDR3 DNA follows: TGTGCCAGCTCACCTGCACAGTACAATGAGCAGTTCTTC.

To note about this clonotype: This may come from a read error, since a much larger clone is one base off. V and J are TRBV12-3 or TRBV12-4 and TRBJ1-2; D perhaps matches TRBD1 (6 bases). This CDR3 region has 13 residues. V gave up 6 bases and J gave up 6 bases, with 14 bases separating them. DNA for the CDR3: TGTGCCAGCAGCTTCGGGGGGGCGCATGGCTACACCTTC. Its protein product is CASSFGGAHGYTF.

This clonotype appeared many times. The chain carries TRBV20-1 and TRBJ2-7; no reliable D call. Trimming removed 0 bases from V and 2 bases from J, with 17 bases in between. CDR3 size: 16 residues. Germline V lookup: CDR1 DFQATT, CDR2 SNEGSKA (reference sequence). This CDR3 is CSARERLERRAYEQYF. The DNA for the CDR3 is TGCAGTGCTAGAGAACGGTTGGAGCGCCGAGCCTACGAGCAGTACTTC.

Many counts were recorded for this clonotype. J is TRBJ2-3 and V is TRBV11-2, with 8 bases aligning to TRBD2. CDR1 is SGHAT and CDR2 is FQNNGV in the germline V gene. V lost 3 bases, J lost 4 bases, and 9 bases stayed unmatched. This CDR3 comprises 16 residues. For the CDR3, the DNA is TGTGCCAGCAGCTTTGGCGGGAGGCATAGTTCAGATACGCAGTATTTT. It encodes CASSFGGRHSSDTQYF.

This clonotype was counted between two and nine times. This chain uses TRBV4-1 with TRBJ2-1; 16 bases fit TRBD2. The CDR3 sequence is 19 residues long. Germline assignment: CDR1 MGHRA and CDR2 YSYEKL. J lost 9 bases, V lost 3 bases, and 14 bases had no gene match. The CDR3 protein is CASSHPTGTSGGGKGEQFF. The CDR3 region has the DNA TGCGCCAGCAGCCACCCCACCGGGACTAGCGGGGGGGGGAAAGGTGAGCAGTTCTTC.

This clonotype was detected ten times or more. This sequence joins TRBV20-1 and TRBJ2-1, with 10 bases that match TRBD2. CDR3 length: 15 residues. From germline, CDR1 is DFQATT and CDR2 SNEGSKA (reference sequence). Trimming took 3 bases from V and 6 from J; bases not matched to a gene: 8. The CDR3 protein is CSASSSGRFGNEQFF. The CDR3 DNA sequence: TGCAGTGCTAGTTCTAGCGGGAGATTTGGCAATGAGCAGTTCTTC.

A single count supports this clonotype. The CDR3: CASSLYPSGSYEQYF. CDR3 DNA sequence: TGTGCCAGCAGCTTATACCCTAGCGGTTCCTACGAGCAGTACTTC. The V gene is TRBV7-2, the J gene TRBJ2-7; 7 positions agree with TRBD2. V gave up 2 bases and J gave up 1 base; unmatched junction bases: 5. From germline, CDR1 is SGHTA and CDR2 FQGNSA. The CDR3 covers 15 residues.

A few counts support this clonotype. This chain uses TRBV6-1 with TRBJ2-2; D might be TRBD2 (7 bases). Germline CDR1 is MNHNS and CDR2 is SASEGT. The CDR3 has 15 amino acids. V was trimmed by 5 bases and J by 5 bases, leaving 15 bases between them. The CDR3 sequence: CASSYGGGGTGELFF. The CDR3 region has the DNA TGTGCCAGCAGTTATGGGGGAGGGGGTACCGGGGAGCTGTTTTTT.

This clonotype was picked up many times. V usage is TRBV5-6 and J usage is TRBJ1-1; no firm D call. This CDR3 is built from 13 residues. Germline V CDR1 and CDR2: SGHDT, YYEEEE. The germline V and J ends were trimmed by 0 bases and 5 bases, with 8 bases remaining between them. The CDR3: CASSLVAATEAFF. The CDR3, as DNA: TGTGCCAGCAGCTTGGTGGCAGCGACTGAAGCTTTCTTT.

This clonotype has ten or more counts. V usage is TRBV3-1 and J usage is TRBJ2-1; D remains unclear. Trimming took off 1 base at V and 4 bases at J, with 11 bases between the two ends. Per germline, CDR1 LGHDT and CDR2 YNNKEL (reference sequence). The CDR3 sequence is 15 residues long. The CDR3 loop reads CASSQAGDAYNEQFF. CDR3 coding DNA: TGTGCCAGCAGCCAAGCAGGTGACGCGTACAATGAGCAGTTCTTC.

The rearrangement uses TRBV5-1 and TRBJ2-2; D is undetermined. Trimming took 4 bases from V and 0 from J, leaving 7 bases between them. The germline CDR1 and CDR2 sequences are SGHRS and YFSETQ. The CDR3 length is 14 residues. The CDR3 sequence: CASSVLANTGELFF. DNA for the CDR3: TGCGCCAGCAGCGTCTTAGCGAACACCGGGGAGCTGTTTTTT.

This clonotype was recorded at least ten times. The J gene is TRBJ2-7, the V gene TRBV28; 9 nucleotides line up with TRBD1. Germline V lookup: CDR1 MDHEN, CDR2 SYDVKM. The V and J ends lost 4 bases and 0 bases, in that order; junction bases with no gene match: 7. The CDR3 is 16 residues long. CDR3 sequence reads: CASSSPGTGLSYEQYF. CDR3 DNA sequence: TGTGCCAGCAGTTCCCCCGGGACAGGGCTCTCCTACGAGCAGTACTTC.

V usage is TRBV6-5 and J usage is TRBJ2-1; 9 nucleotides match TRBD2. Germline CDR1 is MNHEY and CDR2 is SVGAGI. With V trimmed by 2 bases and J by 5 bases, 7 bases remained unmatched. The CDR3 length is 16 residues. This chain's CDR3 is CASSYSGLAGHNEQFF. CDR3 coding DNA: TGTGCCAGCAGTTACAGCGGGCTAGCGGGGCACAATGAGCAGTTCTTC.

This clonotype has ten or more counts. The rearrangement links TRBV30 to TRBJ2-1; D uncertain. CDR1 is GTSNPN and CDR2 is SVGIG in the germline V gene (reference sequence). The CDR3 is 12 residues long. V lost 3 bases to trimming and J lost 8 bases, with 11 bases between them. CDR3 amino acids: CAWSLARYEQFF. The CDR3 DNA reads as TGTGCCTGGAGCTTGGCTAGGTATGAGCAGTTCTTC.

The chain links TRBV10-2 to TRBJ1-5; TRBD1 matches 7 bases. The CDR3 is 14 amino acids. From germline, CDR1 is WSHSY and CDR2 SAAADI. V was clipped by 6 bases and J by 2 bases; unmatched bases: 4. CDR3 in amino acids: CASSDRAGNQPQHF. DNA for the CDR3: TGCGCCAGCAGCGACAGGGCGGGCAATCAGCCCCAGCATTTT.

The CDR3 spells CASSQHRGSSYEQYF. The CDR3 coding sequence is TGCGCCAGCAGCCAACACAGGGGGAGCTCCTACGAGCAGTACTTC. The chain joins TRBV4-3 to TRBJ2-7; 8 nucleotides line up with TRBD1. V was clipped by 2 bases and J by 0 bases; unmatched bases: 3. The CDR3 runs to 15 residues. Germline values: CDR1 LGHNA, CDR2 YSLEER.